The 26 T cell receptor beta chains below all came from one sample that was sequenced in a study of cytomegalovirus exposure and HLA in healthy donors. Data came from immunoSEQ multiplex PCR; TCRdb stores just in-frame clones and leaves some out. In the table there are tens of thousands of clones, around nine tenths of which are singletons. The sequencing input was PBMCs. The receptors originated from a woman in her twenties or thirties in good health and CMV-seronegative.

This rearrangement joins TRBV7-9 to TRBJ2-2; no definite D call. Trimming stripped 3 bases from V and 3 bases from J, with 5 bases between. Germline CDR1 SEHNR, CDR2 FQNEAQ (reference sequence). The CDR3 totals 13 residues. The CDR3 loop is CASSFRDTGELFF. The CDR3 DNA reads as TGTGCCAGCAGCTTCCGGGACACCGGGGAGCTGTTTTTT.

This clone appeared once. This chain uses TRBV2 with TRBJ2-7; D is undetermined. CDR1 is SNHLY and CDR2 is FYNNEI in the germline V gene. The V end was cut by 6 bases, the J end by 0 bases, with 12 bases between. This CDR3 contains 14 residues. CDR3 coding DNA: TGTGCCAGCAGACAGCAAAGTAGCTCCTACGAGCAGTACTTC. It specifies CASRQQSSSYEQYF.

This CDR3 is CASSLGAQSGEQFF. CDR3 sequence (DNA): TGTGCCAGCAGTTTGGGGGCGCAATCGGGTGAGCAGTTCTTC. This chain links TRBV27 with TRBJ2-1; a possible D gene is TRBD1 (6 bases). Between the trimmed V and J ends, which lost 3 bases and 9 bases, there was a span of 15 bases. Germline values: CDR1 MNHEY, CDR2 SMNVEV (reference sequence). The CDR3 contains 14 residues.

The chain recombines TRBV19 with TRBJ2-2, with 12 positions matching TRBD2. The V and J ends lost 4 bases and 4 bases, in that order; junction bases with no gene match: 4. The CDR3 is made up of 16 amino acids. CDR1 and CDR2 (germline): LNHDA, SQIVND (reference sequence). This CDR3 is CASSTSSGRVTGELFF. The CDR3 nucleotides are TGTGCCAGTAGTACGTCTAGCGGGAGGGTCACCGGGGAGCTGTTTTTT.

The rearrangement joins TRBV30 to TRBJ1-2, with D hard to call. Germline-derived CDR1 and CDR2 are GTSNPN and SVGIG (reference sequence). This CDR3 comprises 13 residues. The ends were cut back, 3 bases at V and 2 bases at J, with 10 bases in the middle. The CDR3 DNA follows: TGTGCCTGGAGGGGAGGGATCAACTATGGCTACACCTTC. Protein: CAWRGGINYGYTF.

In DNA, the CDR3 is TGTGCCAGCACTTGGGGGGGTACCTACGAGCAGTACTTC. It specifies CASTWGGTYEQYF. The rearrangement links TRBV7-8 to TRBJ2-7; 7 bases match TRBD2. Looked up from germline, CDR1 is SGHVS and CDR2 is FQNEAQ. The CDR3 is 13 amino acids. V trimming: 7 bases; J trimming: 2 bases; junction bases outside the gene matches: 5.

The rearrangement uses TRBV6-9 and TRBJ1-3; no reliable D call. The CDR3 consists of 12 residues. The germline gives CDR1 MNHGY, CDR2 SVAAGI. Deletions cut 6 bases from V and 0 bases from J, with 3 bases between. CDR3 nucleotide sequence: TGTGCCAGCAGGAGCTCTGGAAACACCATATATTTT. Translated, it gives CASRSSGNTIYF.

The chain links TRBV23-1 to TRBJ2-1, with 13 bases lining up with TRBD2. TRBV23-1 is filed as an ORF, its function uncertain. Germline trimming cut 4 bases from V and 5 bases from J; bases unmatched to any gene: 2. CDR3 length: 15 residues. The chain's CDR3 is CASSPGLAGDNEQFF. In DNA, the CDR3 is TGCGCCAGCAGTCCCGGACTAGCGGGGGACAATGAGCAGTTCTTC.

The chain couples TRBV5-6 to TRBJ2-7; D might be TRBD2 (5 bases). Trimming removed 2 bases from V and 5 bases from J, with 20 bases in between. Germline CDR1 is SGHDT and CDR2 is YYEEEE. This CDR3 contains 16 residues. The CDR3 DNA sequence: TGTGCCAGCAGCTTTGAGGACGGACTCCCTCGGGACGAGCAGTACTTC. This encodes CASSFEDGLPRDEQYF.

This chain connects TRBV11-3 to TRBJ2-2; 7 positions match TRBD1. The CDR3 is made up of 15 amino acids. V lost 5 bases to trimming and J lost 4 bases; unmatched junction nucleotides: 7. The germline CDR1 and CDR2 sequences are SGHNT and YENEEA. The CDR3 DNA reads as TGTGCCAGCAGCATTGATCGGACAGGCACCGGGGAGCTGTTTTTT. It encodes CASSIDRTGTGELFF.

The gene calls are TRBV5-6 and TRBJ2-3, with 9 bases lining up with TRBD2. Germline CDR1 is SGHDT and CDR2 is YYEEEE. The CDR3 runs to 14 residues. V lost 4 bases, J lost 4 bases, and 4 bases stayed unmatched. The DNA for the CDR3 is TGTGCCAGCAGCGTAGCGGGAGAGGCAGATACGCAGTATTTT. Its protein is CASSVAGEADTQYF.

This chain connects TRBV30 to TRBJ2-1; 8 bases match TRBD1. The CDR3 spans 15 residues. Germline assignment: CDR1 GTSNPN and CDR2 SVGIG (reference sequence). V lost 6 bases and J lost 4; bases outside the gene matches: 11. This CDR3 is CACPTGTGRYNEQFF. The CDR3 region has the DNA TGTGCCTGTCCAACCGGGACAGGACGATACAATGAGCAGTTCTTC. The whole variable domain, filled in from reference TRBV30 and TRBJ2-1, reads SQTIHQWPATLVQPVGSPLSLECTVEGTSNPNLYWYRQAAGRGLQLLFYSVGIGQISSEVPQNLSASRPQDRQFILSSKKLLLSDSGFYLCACPTGTGRYNEQFFGPGTRLTVL.

The chain couples TRBV25-1 to TRBJ2-6; TRBD1 matches 9 bases. J gave up 2 bases and V 5 bases, and 7 bases lay outside the gene matches. CDR3 length equals 17 residues. Germline V gives CDR1 MGHDK, CDR2 SYGVNS. CDR3 loop: CASSTGGAFTGANVLTF. As DNA, the CDR3 is TGTGCCAGCAGTACAGGGGGCGCGTTCACTGGGGCCAACGTCCTGACTTTC.

This clone was detected a few times. This CDR3 reads CASSLAGGYTGELFF. The CDR3 DNA sequence: TGTGCCAGCAGCTTGGCGGGAGGGTACACCGGGGAGCTGTTTTTT. The V gene is TRBV5-8, the J gene TRBJ2-2, with TRBD2 identical over 8 bases. Germline V gene lookup returns CDR1 SGHTS and CDR2 YDEGEE. This CDR3 is 15 amino acids long. V trimming: 0 bases; J trimming: 3 bases; junction bases outside the gene matches: 1.

The chain is built from TRBV4-2 and TRBJ2-1; 8 bases align to TRBD1. The germline CDR1 and CDR2 sequences are LGHNA and YNFKEQ. The CDR3 has 16 residues. V shed 0 bases and J 5 bases; nucleotides not matched to a gene: 6. The CDR3 spells CASSQDGQGGHNEQFF. Here the CDR3 DNA reads TGTGCCAGCAGCCAAGATGGACAGGGCGGTCACAATGAGCAGTTCTTC.

The chain joins TRBV19 to TRBJ1-2; unclear D gene. Looked up from germline, CDR1 is LNHDA and CDR2 is SQIVND (reference sequence). V shed 3 bases and J shed 7 bases, with 15 bases lying between them. The length of the CDR3 is 14 residues. The CDR3 reads CASSMWGEVGGYTF. The CDR3 DNA sequence: TGTGCCAGTAGTATGTGGGGAGAGGTTGGTGGCTACACCTTC.

The chain is built from TRBV28 and TRBJ2-3, with 10 bases that match TRBD2. Germline V gene sequence: CDR1 MDHEN, CDR2 SYDVKM. The V and J ends lost 2 bases and 2 bases, in that order; junction bases with no gene match: 4. The CDR3 extends over 16 amino acids. The CDR3 region is CASSLATSGYTDTQYF. The CDR3, as DNA: TGTGCCAGCAGTTTAGCGACTAGCGGGTACACAGATACGCAGTATTTT.

The genes are TRBV9 and TRBJ2-2; D remains ambiguous. Per the germline V gene, CDR1 is SGDLS and CDR2 is YYNGEE. V dropped 3 bases and J dropped 1 base, with 7 bases sitting between them. The CDR3 spans 14 residues. CDR3 DNA: TGTGCCAGCAGCGGGGCCGTGAACACCGGGGAGCTGTTTTTT. Its protein is CASSGAVNTGELFF.

The rearrangement uses TRBV6-5 and TRBJ1-2; D may be TRBD1 (5 bases). With 0 bases removed from V and 3 bases from J, the gap between germline ends came to 8 bases. Germline CDR1 and CDR2: MNHEY and SVGAGI. This CDR3 region has 14 residues. Written as DNA, the CDR3 is TGTGCCAGCAGTTACTCGGCGGGGGACTATGGCTACACCTTC. This sequence encodes CASSYSAGDYGYTF.

This clone was found once. V gene TRBV7-9 combines with J gene TRBJ1-5; 8 nucleotides align to TRBD1. CDR3 length equals 14 residues. V lost 2 bases and J lost 6; bases outside the gene matches: 3. Germline assignment: CDR1 SEHNR and CDR2 FQNEAQ (reference sequence). The CDR3 protein is CASSLQGASQPQHF. The CDR3, as DNA: TGTGCCAGCAGCTTACAGGGGGCCAGTCAGCCCCAGCATTTT.

The chain carries TRBV5-8 and TRBJ2-6, with D perhaps matching TRBD1 (6 bases). Trimming shortened V by 4 bases and J by 0 bases, and 11 bases separated the two germline ends. The CDR3 contains 16 residues. CDR1 is SGHTS, CDR2 YDEGEE, per germline. The CDR3 protein is CASSPGTTSGANVLTF. The CDR3 nucleotides are TGTGCCAGCAGCCCCGGGACAACCTCTGGGGCCAACGTCCTGACTTTC. Complete variable domain (other parts from reference TRBV5-8 and TRBJ2-6): EAGVTQSPTHLIKTRGQQATLRCSPISGHTSVYWYQQALGLGLQFLLWYDEGEERNRGNFPPRFSGRQFPNYSSELNVNALELEDSALYLCASSPGTTSGANVLTFGAGSRLTVL.

This chain links TRBV30 with TRBJ2-3; D is unclear. Trimming took 5 bases from V and 4 from J, leaving 10 bases between them. The CDR3 length is 12 residues. CDR1 and CDR2 (germline): GTSNPN, SVGIG (reference sequence). The DNA for the CDR3 is TGTGCCTGGGGCAGACTCCCAGATACGCAGTATTTT. Protein: CAWGRLPDTQYF.

The gene calls are TRBV9 and TRBJ2-1; tentative D call: TRBD1 (6 bases). V lost 4 bases to trimming and J lost 8 bases, with 16 bases between them. The CDR3 sequence is 14 residues long. CDR1 and CDR2 (germline): SGDLS, YYNGEE. The CDR3 is CASSPAGTGYEQFF. The CDR3 DNA reads TGTGCCAGCAGCCCCGCTGGCACAGGGTATGAGCAGTTCTTC.

This chain joins TRBV2 and TRBJ1-2, with TRBD1 matching over 7 bases. Germline loops: CDR1 SNHLY, CDR2 FYNNEI. The CDR3 totals 15 residues. The trim removed 7 bases at V and 2 bases at J, leaving 10 bases unmatched. Written as DNA, the CDR3 is TGTGCCAGCATCGAGCGCCGGGACAGCAACTATGGCTACACCTTC. Encoded protein: CASIERRDSNYGYTF.

In this sample, this clone turned up once. The chain is built from TRBV30 and TRBJ2-5, with 9 bases that match TRBD2. With V trimmed by 5 bases and J by 5 bases, 9 bases remained unmatched. The germline V gene has CDR1 GTSNPN and CDR2 SVGIG (reference sequence). The CDR3 runs 14 residues. DNA for the CDR3: TGTGCCTGGCGAGCTAGCGGGACCCTGGAGACCCAGTACTTC. This gives the protein CAWRASGTLETQYF. The whole variable domain, filled in from reference TRBV30 and TRBJ2-5, reads SQTIHQWPATLVQPVGSPLSLECTVEGTSNPNLYWYRQAAGRGLQLLFYSVGIGQISSEVPQNLSASRPQDRQFILSSKKLLLSDSGFYLCAWRASGTLETQYFGPGTRLLVL.

The chain couples TRBV7-2 to TRBJ2-7; 8 bases fit TRBD2. The CDR3 spans 18 residues. The germline V gene encodes CDR1 SGHTA and CDR2 FQGNSA. V gave up 3 bases and J gave up 4 bases; unmatched junction bases: 17. The CDR3 region is CASSFSGTKPGGPYEQYF. The CDR3 nucleotides read TGTGCCAGCAGCTTTAGCGGGACGAAGCCAGGAGGACCGTACGAGCAGTACTTC. Full variable domain (remainder filled in from reference TRBV7-2 and TRBJ2-7): GAGVSQSPSNKVTEKGKDVELRCDPISGHTALYWYRQSLGQGLEFLIYFQGNSAPDKSGLPSDRFSAERTGGSVSTLTIQRTQQEDSAVYLCASSFSGTKPGGPYEQYFGPGTRLTVT.